These 7 T cell receptor beta chains were sequenced from one sample in a study of blood T cell repertoires in COVID-19 (dated by TCRdb to 2019 to 2021). The library relied on the immunoSEQ multiplex PCR assay. Sourced from immuneACCESS, this table was stored by TCRdb with only in-frame sequences that have V and J called. A share of the clones is absent; for the studies checked, an unresolved V gene accounts for under half, and the remainder has no known explanation. A total of about 170,000 clones appear in this sample, 80% to 85% of them only once. The ten largest clones take up under 3% of the sample. Sequencing input: peripheral blood. These receptors came from a human donor with acute or convalescent COVID-19. The donor label of this sample is uncertain.

The V and J genes are TRBV5-6 and TRBJ1-2, with TRBD1 matching over 7 bases. CDR3 size: 18 residues. V lost 5 bases, J lost 2 bases, and 18 bases stayed unmatched. Germline assignment: CDR1 SGHDT and CDR2 YYEEEE. The CDR3 DNA is TGTGCCAGCAGACCCCCCGGGACAGTCGGAACCGTCAACTATGGCTACACCTTC. This gives the protein CASRPPGTVGTVNYGYTF.

This clone was detected once. This chain uses TRBV6-1 with TRBJ2-7; D remains unclear. V shed 3 bases and J shed 3 bases, with 6 bases lying between them. The CDR3 consists of 12 residues. The germline gives CDR1 MNHNS, CDR2 SASEGT. The chain's CDR3 is CASSEYGYEQYF. CDR3 nucleotide sequence: TGTGCCAGCAGTGAGTACGGCTACGAGCAGTACTTC.

This rearrangement joins TRBV19 to TRBJ1-2, with 8 nucleotides matching TRBD1. Germline loops: CDR1 LNHDA, CDR2 SQIVND (reference sequence). V shed 3 bases, J shed 2 bases, and the junction held 14 bases outside the gene matches. CDR3 size: 18 residues. DNA for the CDR3: TGTGCCAGTAGTATCCCAATGGGGGACAGGAACTACAACTATGGCTACACCTTC. It yields the protein CASSIPMGDRNYNYGYTF.

This chain links TRBV9 with TRBJ2-5; a weak D match, TRBD2 (6 bases). V was pared by 4 bases and J by 4 bases, with 14 bases between. The CDR3 sequence is 14 residues long. Germline CDR1 and CDR2: SGDLS and YYNGEE. The CDR3 sequence: CASSLMGGSETQYF. DNA for the CDR3: TGTGCCAGCAGCCTAATGGGGGGATCAGAGACCCAGTACTTC.

The J gene is TRBJ1-1, the V gene TRBV6-5; 9 nucleotides align to TRBD1. This CDR3 region has 15 residues. Germline assignment: CDR1 MNHEY and CDR2 SVGAGI. The V and J ends lost 0 bases and 10 bases, in that order; junction bases with no gene match: 9. The chain's CDR3 is CASSYSIGLGQGAFF. The CDR3 DNA follows: TGTGCCAGCAGTTACTCGATAGGTTTGGGACAGGGAGCTTTCTTT.

V gene TRBV29-1 combines with J gene TRBJ2-1; perhaps TRBD2 as D (5 bases). The V end lost 4 bases, the J end lost 7 bases, and 17 bases lay between the germline ends. The germline CDR1 and CDR2 sequences are SQVTM and ANQGSEA. This CDR3 has 14 residues. The CDR3 DNA sequence: TGCAGCGTTGTCAAATGGGAGCATTTAAATGAGCAGTTCTTC. Encoded protein: CSVVKWEHLNEQFF.

The CDR3 protein is CASSQQGLAGAPTQYF. The CDR3 DNA sequence: TGTGCCAGCAGCCAGCAGGGACTAGCGGGAGCACCGACCCAGTACTTC. This rearrangement joins TRBV11-2 to TRBJ2-5; 14 nucleotides align to TRBD2. Germline CDR1 and CDR2: SGHAT and FQNNGV. Trimming cost V 5 bases and J 7 bases; bases outside gene matches: 9. The CDR3 has 16 amino acids.